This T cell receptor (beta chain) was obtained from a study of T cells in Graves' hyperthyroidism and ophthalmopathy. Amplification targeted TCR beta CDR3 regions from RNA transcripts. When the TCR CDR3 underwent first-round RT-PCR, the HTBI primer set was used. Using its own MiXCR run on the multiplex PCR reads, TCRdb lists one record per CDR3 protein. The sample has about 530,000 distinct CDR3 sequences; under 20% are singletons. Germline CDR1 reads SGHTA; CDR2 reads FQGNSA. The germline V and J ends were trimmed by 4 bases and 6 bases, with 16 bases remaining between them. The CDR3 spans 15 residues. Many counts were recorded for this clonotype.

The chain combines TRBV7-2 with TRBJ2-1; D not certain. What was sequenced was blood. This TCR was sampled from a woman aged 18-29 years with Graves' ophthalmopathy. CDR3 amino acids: CASSSRRWSGNEQFF. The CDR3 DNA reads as TGTGCCAGCAGCTCCCGTAGATGGTCCGGCAATGAGCAGTTCTTC.